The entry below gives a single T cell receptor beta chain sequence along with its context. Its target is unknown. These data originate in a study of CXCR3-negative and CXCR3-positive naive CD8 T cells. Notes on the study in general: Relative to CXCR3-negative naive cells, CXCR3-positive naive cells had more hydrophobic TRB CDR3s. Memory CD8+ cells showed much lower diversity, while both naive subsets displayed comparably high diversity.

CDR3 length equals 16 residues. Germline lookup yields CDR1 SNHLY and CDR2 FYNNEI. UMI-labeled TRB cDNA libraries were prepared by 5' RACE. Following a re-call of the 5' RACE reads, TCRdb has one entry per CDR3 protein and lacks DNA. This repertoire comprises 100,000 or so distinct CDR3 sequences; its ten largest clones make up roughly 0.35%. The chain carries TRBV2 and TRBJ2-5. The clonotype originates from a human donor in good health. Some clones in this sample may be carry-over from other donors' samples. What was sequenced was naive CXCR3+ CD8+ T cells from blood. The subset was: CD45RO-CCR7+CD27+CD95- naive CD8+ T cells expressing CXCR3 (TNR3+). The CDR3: CASSVSKEEIQETQYF.